This is a list of T cell receptor beta chains from one sample in a study of T cell responses to AZD1222 COVID-19 vaccine. Data came from immunoSEQ multiplex PCR; TCRdb stores just in-frame clones and leaves some out. This table has some 120,000 clones, just over 85% appearing once. Source: peripheral blood, taken on day 0 of AZD1222 vaccination. These receptors all stem from an adult in good health. CDR3s include the opening cysteine and the closing phenylalanine or tryptophan. D genes are given only for firm matches. The size field is filled for only some rows; it gives once, few, many or a size class.

>TRBD1|TRBJ2-2|TRBV7-3|-
CASSLVPRRLTGTNTGELFF
TGTGCCAGCAGCCTCGTCCCCCGCCGTCTGACAGGGACGAACACCGGGGAGCTGTTTTTT
>-|TRBJ2-7|TRBV5-4|-
CASSLLGAGSYEQYF
TGTGCCAGCAGCTTGCTGGGGGCGGGCTCCTACGAGCAGTACTTC
>TRBD2|TRBJ2-3|TRBV6-2/TRBV6-3|-
CASSYPSLAGGRDTQYF
TGTGCCAGCAGTTACCCTTCGCTAGCGGGGGGCAGGGATACGCAGTATTTT
>-|TRBJ1-4|TRBV5-1|-
CASSLAIGATGSEKLFF
TGCGCCAGCAGCTTGGCCATCGGGGCAACAGGGAGTGAAAAACTGTTTTTT
>TRBD1|TRBJ2-7|TRBV6-5|-
CASGQGVWSSYEQYF
TGTGCCAGCGGACAGGGGGTTTGGTCCTCCTACGAGCAGTACTTC
>-|TRBJ1-5|TRBV28|-
CASSPGEPQHF
TGTGCCAGCAGTCCCGGGGAGCCCCAGCATTTT
>TRBD1|TRBJ1-1|TRBV29-1|-
CSVEGDRNTEAFF
TGCAGCGTTGAGGGGGACAGGAACACTGAAGCTTTCTTT
>-|TRBJ1-6|TRBV19|-
CASTGARGLYNSPLHF
TGTGCCAGTACCGGGGCCAGGGGATTGTATAATTCACCCCTCCACTTT
>TRBD1|TRBJ1-3|TRBV11-2|-
CASSRQGAGNTIYF
TGTGCCAGCAGCCGACAGGGGGCTGGAAACACCATATATTTT
>-|TRBJ2-2|TRBV3-1/TRBV3-2|few
CASSQNTAGTGELFF
TGTGCCAGCAGCCAAAACACAGCCGGTACCGGGGAGCTGTTTTTT
>-|TRBJ2-7|TRBV6-2/TRBV6-3|few
CASSFFRDPRYEQYF
TGTGCCAGCAGTTTCTTCCGGGACCCAAGGTACGAGCAGTACTTC
>-|TRBJ1-4|TRBV12-3/TRBV12-4|-
CASSSKEKLFF
TGTGCCAGCAGTTCTAAGGAAAAACTGTTTTTT
>-|TRBJ2-5|TRBV5-6|-
CASSRERVSETQYF
TGTGCCAGCAGCCGAGAGCGGGTATCTGAGACCCAGTACTTC
>-|TRBJ1-5|TRBV18|-
CASSWGRDQPQHF
TGTGCCAGCTCGTGGGGCCGTGATCAGCCCCAGCATTTT
>TRBD1|TRBJ2-5|TRBV7-6|-
CASSAIQGPARTQYF
TGTGCCAGCAGCGCCATACAGGGGCCGGCGAGGACCCAGTACTTC
>-|TRBJ1-2|TRBV4-3|few
CASSQERGYYGYTF
TGCGCCAGCAGCCAAGAAAGGGGATACTATGGCTACACCTTC
>-|TRBJ2-2|TRBV3-1/TRBV3-2|-
CASSRRDWVSSGELFF
TGTGCCAGCAGCCGCCGGGACTGGGTTTCATCCGGGGAGCTGTTTTTT
>-|TRBJ2-7|TRBV3-1/TRBV3-2|-
CASSQDLTHEQYF
TGTGCCAGCAGCCAAGACCTGACGCACGAGCAGTACTTC
>-|TRBJ2-3|TRBV14|-
CASSQGPFPTDTQYF
TGTGCCAGCAGCCAGGGACCTTTCCCCACAGATACGCAGTATTTT
>-|TRBJ1-1|TRBV4-1|-
CASSPSVTATFTEAFF
TGCGCCAGCAGCCCAAGTGTAACAGCGACTTTCACTGAAGCTTTCTTT
>TRBD1|TRBJ2-5|TRBV19|once
CASSKNRGPEQETQYF
TGTGCCAGTAGTAAAAACAGGGGGCCCGAACAAGAGACCCAGTACTTC
>TRBD1|TRBJ1-6|TRBV10-3|-
CAISENRDRDSPLHF
TGTGCCATCAGTGAGAACCGGGACAGGGATTCACCCCTCCACTTT
>-|TRBJ1-2|TRBV9|-
CASSVALDNYGYTF
TGTGCCAGCAGCGTAGCTTTAGACAACTATGGCTACACCTTC
>TRBD1|TRBJ2-1|TRBV11-2|-
CASSPDRDGEQFF
TGTGCCAGCAGCCCGGACAGGGACGGTGAGCAGTTCTTC
>-|TRBJ2-5|TRBV7-8|once
CASSLRLGRQTQYF
TGTGCCAGCAGCTTAAGGTTAGGTCGACAGACCCAGTACTTC
>TRBD1|TRBJ1-2|TRBV27|-
CASRTGPHGYTF
TGTGCCAGCAGGACAGGGCCCCATGGCTACACCTTC
>-|TRBJ2-2|TRBV7-2|-
CASSLGGDTGELFF
TGTGCCAGCAGCTTAGGGGGGGACACCGGGGAGCTGTTTTTT
>-|TRBJ1-5|TRBV19|-
CASSMAGPNQPQHF
TGTGCCAGTAGTATGGCCGGCCCCAATCAGCCCCAGCATTTT
>-|TRBJ2-5|TRBV10-3|-
CAIRAGTEETQYF
TGTGCCATCAGGGCCGGGACGGAAGAGACCCAGTACTTC
>TRBD1|TRBJ1-1|TRBV4-2|few
CASSPQGQGDTEAFF
TGTGCCAGCAGCCCACAAGGACAGGGCGACACTGAAGCTTTCTTT
>TRBD1|TRBJ2-5|TRBV19|few
CASRMTGGGETQYF
TGTGCCAGTAGGATGACAGGGGGTGGAGAGACCCAGTACTTC
>-|TRBJ2-3|TRBV6-5|-
CASSYSGDLLGDTQYF
TGTGCCAGCAGTTACTCCGGGGACTTACTGGGAGATACGCAGTATTTT
>-|TRBJ2-2|TRBV27|-
CASSSDRRGGELFF
TGTGCCAGCAGTTCCGACAGGAGAGGCGGGGAGCTGTTTTTT
>TRBD1|TRBJ1-4|TRBV7-9|-
CASSSGQGGEKLFF
TGTGCCAGCAGCTCGGGACAGGGCGGCGAAAAACTGTTTTTT
>TRBD1|TRBJ2-7|TRBV2|-
CASTSPDRGDYEQYF
TGTGCCAGCACCTCCCCCGACAGGGGAGACTACGAGCAGTACTTC
>TRBD2|TRBJ2-7|TRBV28|-
CASSLLAGDRYEQYF
TGTGCCAGCAGTTTACTAGCGGGGGACCGCTACGAGCAGTACTTC
>-|TRBJ1-1|TRBV5-4|-
CASRLGGGDMNTEAFF
TGTGCCAGCAGATTGGGAGGGGGGGATATGAACACTGAAGCTTTCTTT
>-|TRBJ1-4|TRBV9|once
CASSLGGTNEKLFF
TGTGCCAGCAGCCTTGGGGGAACTAATGAAAAACTGTTTTTT
>-|TRBJ1-1|TRBV3-1/TRBV3-2|-
CASSQTSLTEAFF
TGTGCCAGCAGCCAAACCTCCTTGACTGAAGCTTTCTTT
>-|TRBJ2-1|TRBV14|-
CASSQDPRFKLNEQFF
TGTGCCAGCAGCCAAGATCCGCGTTTCAAGTTGAATGAGCAGTTCTTC